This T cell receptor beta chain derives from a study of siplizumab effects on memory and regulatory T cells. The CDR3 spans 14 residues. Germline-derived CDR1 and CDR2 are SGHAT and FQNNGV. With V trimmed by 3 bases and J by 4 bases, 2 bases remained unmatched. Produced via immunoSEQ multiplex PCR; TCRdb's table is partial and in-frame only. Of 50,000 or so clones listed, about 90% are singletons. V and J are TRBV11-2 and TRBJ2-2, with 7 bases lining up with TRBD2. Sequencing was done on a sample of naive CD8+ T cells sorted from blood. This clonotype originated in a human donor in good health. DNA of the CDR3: TGTGCCAGCAGCTTGGGGACTACCACCGGGGAGCTGTTTTTT. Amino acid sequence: CASSLGTTTGELFF.